The present T cell receptor (beta chain) was sequenced within a study of graft-versus-host responses after intestinal transplantation. With regard to this clone: Its target is unknown.

The assay was immunoSEQ multiplex PCR, and TCRdb's table has in-frame clones only and misses some. The top ten clones hold approximately 0.6% of a sample with roughly 51,000 clones, 89% of them seen once. This receptor was obtained from a human donor who was the organ donor for an intestinal transplant. The sequencing used unstimulated CD4+ T cells sorted from spleen or lymph node cells, collected before transplant.

The CDR3 is CASSLTSGLGTEAFF. In nucleotides, the CDR3 is TGTGCCAGCAGCTTAACATCGGGATTGGGCACTGAAGCTTTCTTT. The J gene is TRBJ1-1, the V gene TRBV7-3; D ambiguous. V was trimmed by 0 bases and J by 4 bases, leaving 12 bases between them. Germline V gene data show CDR1 as SGHTA and CDR2 as FQGTGA. The CDR3 has 15 amino acids.